This T cell receptor (delta chain) emerged from a study of delta chains in infants with herpesvirus infections listed by TCRdb under 2023. For context, the study as a whole: The study prospectively followed a Ugandan infant birth cohort from birth to characterize gammadelta T cell responses to primary cytomegalovirus (CMV) infection. The study searched for a public fetal Vdelta1/Vgamma8 gammadelta TCR clonotype in infants who acquired CMV infection after birth. Using PBMC, gammadelta TCRs were sequenced for 15 to 20 CMV-infected infants, one of whom was congenitally infected, and for 7 or 8 CMV-uninfected infants who had enough sample available. Infant blood samples fell into approximate age groups of 1.5, 4, 8 and 12 months. Belgian fetal and cord blood gammadelta TCR data that had been published previously were included solely for comparison and were not produced in this cohort.

Taking its sample share into account, this clone is large (0.1 to 1%). The specificity of this receptor is unknown. No base quality information exists; no much larger clone differs at one position. At the junction V is shortened by 0 bases and J by 2 bases; bases outside the gene matches: 2. The CDR3 has 18 amino acids, counting the end cysteine and phenylalanine. Only the CDR3 portion is preserved as DNA: 54 bases, with reading frame beginning at the first base. CDR1 and CDR2, per the germline V gene, are GEAIGNYY and EKD. Library method: RT-PCR. TCR cDNA was generated by reverse transcription of PBMC RNA with SuperScript II and gamma-chain- and delta-chain-specific primers. Purification of cDNA was performed with AMPure XP beads, after which the cDNA was amplified and indexed with Illumina adapters by means of the Nextera XT Index Kit. An Illumina MiSeq with a V2 300-cycle kit was used to sequence the gammadelta TCR libraries. The original methods were these. Using MiXCR v2.1.12, CDR3 sequences were assembled, and reads were mapped onto D, J and V genes obtained from GenBank. VDJtools v1.2.1 was used to perform repertoire analyses of the CDR3 clonotypes. TCRdb processed the public reads again with the CATT caller, after which rows with matching DNA were combined. What appears here as the V and J calls and clone size reflects TCRdb's work, not the paper's. This sample comprises approximately 1,500 delta-chain clones, under 30% of them detected only once. Less than 7.5% of the sample belongs to the ten largest clones.

In Kampala, Uganda, pregnant women receiving prenatal care were recruited and their infants were enrolled, and documentation of maternal HIV status was required. Weekly visits were made to families, and infant clinical information, oral swabs and peripheral blood were collected beginning at 6 weeks of age and every 4 months thereafter. After blood was collected in heparin tubes, PBMC were isolated using Ficoll-Paque density gradient centrifugation and then cryopreserved. Study-wide conclusions, independent of this receptor: Within Vdelta1 cells, the frequency of the public clonotype appeared to be inversely correlated with age at infection and to decay rapidly, seemingly not persisting past roughly two months. In CMV-uninfected infants, the public clonotype might still be present but below the detection limit. Of under 20 CMV-infected infants, several carried the public Vdelta1 clonotype: the congenitally infected infant plus three who were infected postnatally before 120 days of age. Detection of the public clonotype was limited to the first time point after infection, and the public clonotype was not found in uninfected infants or in infants infected after 120 days. Limitations noted by the authors included a small sample size and a lack of race- or environment-matched controls, because nearly all Ugandans acquire CMV before adulthood.

The sequence links TRDV2 to TRDJ3; TRDD3 aligns with 11 central bases. The sample consisted of peripheral blood, taken at time point 1 of longitudinal follow-up. This receptor was taken from a human donor who was a Ugandan infant, either HIV-exposed or HIV-unexposed (not recorded which). The bases read TGTGCCTGTGACACCGTACTGGGGGATACCTGGGACACCCGACAGATGTTTTTC. Its protein reads: CACDTVLGDTWDTRQMFF.